Following are 10 T cell receptor beta chains from one sample sequenced in a study of cytomegalovirus exposure and HLA in healthy donors. This PCR relied on a set of 60 Vbeta primers and 13 Jbeta primers. Libraries were prepared by immunoSEQ multiplex PCR; TCRdb keeps only in-frame clonotypes and omits some of them. The sample has more than 95,000 clones; about four fifths are singletons. The sample comprised PBMCs. Source of these receptors: a man aged 25 to 40 in good health and CMV-seronegative.

This chain connects TRBV14 to TRBJ2-5, with 10 bases matching TRBD1. Germline V lookup: CDR1 SGHDN, CDR2 FVKESK. J gave up 5 bases and V 1 base, and 10 bases lay outside the gene matches. The CDR3 is 17 amino acids. CDR3 bases: TGTGCCAGCAGCCAAGGTCAGCCGGGACAGGGGACGGAGACCCAGTACTTC. It translates to CASSQGQPGQGTETQYF.

V gene TRBV30 combines with J gene TRBJ2-3, with 11 positions matching TRBD2. V was pared by 0 bases and J by 4 bases, with 3 bases of the junction left unmatched. In germline, CDR1 is GTSNPN, CDR2 SVGIG (reference sequence). This CDR3 contains 15 residues. CDR3 in amino acids: CAWSVGTSGPDTQYF. The DNA for the CDR3 is TGTGCCTGGAGTGTTGGGACTAGCGGACCAGATACGCAGTATTTT.

The J gene is TRBJ2-1, the V gene TRBV7-2; no definite D call. Trimming left V 1 base short and J 0 bases short, with 7 bases between. The germline CDR1 and CDR2 sequences are SGHTA and FQGNSA. CDR3 length: 15 residues. The CDR3: CASSLDQYSYNEQFF. Written as DNA, the CDR3 is TGTGCCAGCAGCTTAGACCAGTACTCCTACAATGAGCAGTTCTTC.

The genes are TRBV28 and TRBJ2-1; maybe TRBD2 (6 bases). The CDR3 sequence is 14 residues long. Germline loops: CDR1 MDHEN, CDR2 SYDVKM. Trimming cost V 4 bases and J 9 bases, with 16 bases left between them. CDR3 sequence: CASSSGLIRVEQFF. CDR3 coding DNA: TGTGCCAGCAGTTCCGGACTAATTCGGGTTGAGCAGTTCTTC. Full variable domain (rest looked up from reference TRBV28 and TRBJ2-1): DVKVTQSSRYLVKRTGEKVFLECVQDMDHENMFWYRQDPGLGLRLIYFSYDVKMKEKGDIPEGYSVSREKKERFSLILESASTNQTSMYLCASSSGLIRVEQFFGPGTRLTVL.

J is TRBJ2-1 and V is TRBV14, with 13 bases fitting TRBD2. Germline CDR1 and CDR2: SGHDN and FVKESK. There are 17 residues in the CDR3. J gave up 6 bases and V 4 bases, and 9 bases lay outside the gene matches. CDR3 in DNA: TGTGCCAGCAGCCTAGGACTAGCGGGAGTATTAGGCAATGAGCAGTTCTTC. Protein: CASSLGLAGVLGNEQFF. The full variable domain, rest sourced from reference TRBV14 and TRBJ2-1, is EAGVTQFPSHSVIEKGQTVTLRCDPISGHDNLYWYRRVMGKEIKFLLHFVKESKQDESGMPNNRFLAERTGGTYSTLKVQPAELEDSGVYFCASSLGLAGVLGNEQFFGPGTRLTVL.

This clone was observed once. The chain uses TRBV5-1 and TRBJ2-1; TRBD1 matches at 7 bases. The CDR3 is 14 amino acids. V gave up 4 bases and J gave up 5 bases; unmatched junction bases: 6. Germline values: CDR1 SGHRS, CDR2 YFSETQ. CDR3 sequence: CASSPGQQHNEQFF. The DNA of the CDR3 is TGCGCCAGCAGCCCGGGACAGCAACACAATGAGCAGTTCTTC.

The chain uses TRBV9 and TRBJ2-7; 10 bases match TRBD2. The V gene's germline CDR1 is SGDLS and CDR2 YYNGEE. CDR3 size: 15 residues. The J segment lost 5 bases and the V segment lost 3 bases, leaving 8 bases of the junction unmatched. The CDR3 nucleotides are TGTGCCAGCAGCGCGTCCCGGCTAGCGGGAGACGAGCAGTACTTC. It translates to CASSASRLAGDEQYF.

J is TRBJ2-5 and V is TRBV6-1; possible D gene TRBD1, 5 bases. The V end lost 1 base, the J end lost 5 bases, and 14 bases lay between the germline ends. CDR3 size: 15 residues. Per germline, CDR1 MNHNS and CDR2 SASEGT. The CDR3 loop reads CASSEGKGKVETQYF. DNA for the CDR3: TGTGCCAGCAGTGAAGGGAAGGGGAAGGTTGAGACCCAGTACTTC.

The V and J genes are TRBV7-2 and TRBJ2-7, with 10 bases identical to TRBD1. This CDR3 has 15 amino acids. CDR1 SGHTA and CDR2 FQGNSA come from the germline V gene. After removal of 1 base from V and 3 bases from J, the junction contained 3 bases not matched to a gene. CDR3 coding DNA: TGTGCCAGCAGCTTAGGGTGGACAGGGGGCTACGAGCAGTACTTC. Residues: CASSLGWTGGYEQYF.

The chain has TRBV28 and TRBJ2-1, with TRBD2 identical over 16 bases. Germline V gene data show CDR1 as MDHEN and CDR2 as SYDVKM. This CDR3 spans 17 amino acids. The J segment lost 9 bases and the V segment lost 2 bases, leaving 7 bases of the junction unmatched. This chain's CDR3 is CASSLPGTSGRVFEQFF. As DNA, the CDR3 is TGTGCCAGCAGTTTACCCGGGACTAGCGGGAGGGTTTTTGAGCAGTTCTTC.